This TCR beta chain was observed in a study of blood T cells in healthy people across ages. Study-wide findings and caveats: There were more naive CD4+ cells and higher diversity in long-lived donors than in aged donors. From one million sequenced T cells, diversity estimates were lower bounds.

With a J-beta primer mix and a sample-barcoded 5' primer, a second PCR ran roughly 6 to 11 cycles. The authors tagged each cDNA molecule using a template-switch adaptor with 12 random nucleotides. TCRdb re-called the 5' RACE reads with MiXCR, one entry per CDR3 protein. The sample carries over 1,500,000 distinct CDR3 sequences, roughly 43% recorded once. Worth noting for this clonotype: The antigen remains unidentified.

Roughly 10 milliliters of peripheral blood were drawn from each donor. The receptor comes from a human donor in good health. Sequenced: blood.

The CDR3 DNA is TGCGCCAGCAGCCTATTAGCGGGGCGACTCCTAAATGAGCAGTTCTTC. It translates to CASSLLAGRLLNEQFF. The chain links TRBV5-1 to TRBJ2-1, with 8 bases lining up with TRBD2. The CDR3 covers 16 residues. The germline gives CDR1 SGHRS, CDR2 YFSETQ. V lost 4 bases, J lost 7 bases, and 13 bases stayed unmatched.